This note documents a single TCR beta chain sequence. What it binds is unknown. After isolation, RNA underwent reverse transcription to generate cDNA as the sequencing template. The repertoire was sequenced with immunoSEQ multiplex PCR; TCRdb's copy has only in-frame clones and lacks some. The data contain about 190,000 clones, approximately 67% of them singletons. The CDR3 runs 13 residues. Germline CDR1 and CDR2: GTSNPN and SVGIG (reference sequence). V was pared by 0 bases and J by 2 bases, with 7 bases between. This entry belongs to a study of CD8+ T cells in alopecia areata. The treatment is: oral pan-JAK inhibitor, 5-10 mg twice daily. Notes on the study in general: Especially in alopecia totalis/universalis, lesional scalp showed greater clonality than normal scalp did. With one nonresponder, baseline CD8+ expansion's link to response remains uncertain.

The sequencing here drew on CD4+ T cells sorted from blood, taken between weeks 49 and 50, from a patient treated with tofacitinib. The TCR was taken from a human donor with alopecia areata. The V gene is TRBV30, the J gene TRBJ1-2; the D gene is possibly TRBD1 (5 bases). The CDR3 nucleotides are TGTGCCTGGAGTGTAGGGACCAACTATGGCTACACCTTC. This sequence encodes CAWSVGTNYGYTF.